Listed below are T cell receptor beta chains from one sample, sequenced in a study of control samples from healthy donors and cancer patients. Produced via immunoSEQ multiplex PCR; TCRdb's table is partial and in-frame only. The sample yields approximately 97,000 clones, around nine tenths seen once. The material sequenced was blood. The receptors stem from a man aged 30-40 years in good health. Both conserved end residues are part of each CDR3. A D gene is named only where the DNA matches it firmly. Clone size appears in some rows only: once, few, many, or a class for an expanded clone.

>TRBJ2-1|TRBV27|NA|TRBD2
TGTGCCAGCAGTTTAGTTGGGACTAATCTTATCTATGAGCAGTTCTTC
CASSLVGTNLIYEQFF
>TRBJ1-1|TRBV11-3|NA|TRBD1
TGTGCCAGCAGCTCGGACAGGAAGAACACTGAAGCTTTCTTT
CASSSDRKNTEAFF
>TRBJ1-5|TRBV5-6|NA|NA
TGTGCCAGCAGCTTACAGGCTAATCAGCCCCAGCATTTT
CASSLQANQPQHF
>TRBJ1-1|TRBV2|NA|TRBD1
TGTGCCAGCCCGACAGGGGACACTGAAGCTTTCTTT
CASPTGDTEAFF
>TRBJ1-1|TRBV28|NA|NA
TGTGCCAGTTCTCCCTATCTTATGAACACTGAAGCTTTCTTT
CASSPYLMNTEAFF
>TRBJ2-5|TRBV5-1|NA|TRBD2
TGCGCCAGCAGCTTGACAGCGGGAGGGCTAGAGACCCAGTACTTC
CASSLTAGGLETQYF
>TRBJ1-3|TRBV5-1|few|NA
TGCGCCAGCAGCTTGGGTGGGACCCCGACTGGAAACACCATATATTTT
CASSLGGTPTGNTIYF
>TRBJ2-1|TRBV19|once|NA
TGTGCCAGTAGTTTCGAGTTATTGGTCAATGAGCAGTTCTTC
CASSFELLVNEQFF
>TRBJ2-1|TRBV7-3|NA|NA
TGTGCCAGCAGCTTGGTCTTAGACAATGAGCAGTTCTTC
CASSLVLDNEQFF
>TRBJ1-6|TRBV30|NA|NA
TGTGCCTGGAGCAACAGGGTTTCAAATTCACCCCTCCACTTT
CAWSNRVSNSPLHF
>TRBJ1-1|TRBV15|NA|NA
TGTGCCACCAGCAGAGAAAAGGGGGTGAACACTGAAGCTTTCTTT
CATSREKGVNTEAFF
>TRBJ2-1|TRBV3-1/TRBV3-2|NA|NA
TGTGCCAGCAGCCAAGGAGCGAACAATGAGCAGTTCTTC
CASSQGANNEQFF
>TRBJ2-2|TRBV7-9|NA|NA
TGTGCCAGCAGATGGGACGCCAACACCGGGGAGCTGTTTTTT
CASRWDANTGELFF
>TRBJ2-7|TRBV5-1|few|TRBD2
TGCGCCAGCAGCGGGCTAGCGGGAACCTCCTACGAGCAGTACTTC
CASSGLAGTSYEQYF
>TRBJ2-7|TRBV25-1|NA|NA
TGTGCCAGCAGTGAGCACTACGAGCAGTACTTC
CASSEHYEQYF
>TRBJ2-7|TRBV9|once|NA
TGTGCCAGCAGCGTGGGGGCTAGCTTTTACGAGCAGTACTTC
CASSVGASFYEQYF
>TRBJ1-2|TRBV5-4|NA|TRBD1
TGTGCCAGCAGCTTGAGTCCGGGACAGGGGGCTGGCTACACCTTC
CASSLSPGQGAGYTF
>TRBJ2-2|TRBV19|NA|TRBD2
TGTGCCAGTAGTATCTTAGCGGGAGGACGAACCGGGGAGCTGTTTTTT
CASSILAGGRTGELFF
>TRBJ2-3|TRBV6-5|NA|TRBD2
TGTGCCAGCAGTCCCCACCGGACTAGCTTGGATACGCAGTATTTT
CASSPHRTSLDTQYF
>TRBJ2-7|TRBV28|NA|TRBD1
TGTGCCAGCTGCTCTGGGACAGGGAACTACGAGCAGTACTTC
CASCSGTGNYEQYF
>TRBJ2-7|TRBV11-1|NA|TRBD2
TGTGCCAGCAGCGTCGGGACTAGCTACGAGCAGTACTTC
CASSVGTSYEQYF
>TRBJ1-3|TRBV7-3|NA|NA
TGTGCCAGCAGCTTAGGGCCCGGGGGTGCTGGAAACACCATATATTTT
CASSLGPGGAGNTIYF
>TRBJ2-3|TRBV7-2|NA|TRBD1
TGTGCCAGCAGCTTAGTTGGCAGGGGGAACACAGATACGCAGTATTTT
CASSLVGRGNTDTQYF
>TRBJ1-1|TRBV7-9|NA|NA
TGTGCCAGCAGCTTTCCCGCAAGAGAAGCTTTCTTT
CASSFPAREAFF
>TRBJ2-5|TRBV18|once|NA
TGTGCCAGCTCACCAAAAGCCAACCTTGTGAGTGGTGGGTGTATAGAGACCCAGTACTTC
CASSPKANLVSGGCIETQYF
>TRBJ2-7|TRBV2|NA|NA
TGTGCCAGCAGTACGGACTTTTACGAGCAGTACTTC
CASSTDFYEQYF
>TRBJ2-7|TRBV7-6|NA|NA
TGTGCCAGCAGCCTTACACGGGGCTACGAGCAGTACTTC
CASSLTRGYEQYF
>TRBJ2-7|TRBV7-3|few|NA
TGTGCCAGCAGCTTAAACGGAGGGCCGTATGAGCAGTACTTC
CASSLNGGPYEQYF
>TRBJ2-5|TRBV6-5|NA|NA
TGTGCCAGCAGTTACGTTGGGGGGAGAGGAGAGACCCAGTACTTC
CASSYVGGRGETQYF
>TRBJ2-3|TRBV3-1/TRBV3-2|NA|TRBD2
TGTGCCAGCAGCCAAGATAAGGTAGGGGCACTAGCGGGGGCCCCTAGCACAGATACGCAGTATTTT
CASSQDKVGALAGAPSTDTQYF
>TRBJ2-5|TRBV12-3/TRBV12-4|NA|NA
TGTGCCAGCACCTGGAGGGCACAAGAGACCCAGTACTTC
CASTWRAQETQYF
>TRBJ1-3|TRBV7-9|once|TRBD1
TGTGCCAGCAGCCGAACCGACAGGGCTGGAAACACCATATATTTT
CASSRTDRAGNTIYF
>TRBJ2-7|TRBV14|NA|NA
TGTGCCAGCAGCATGGGGGACGAGCAGTACTTC
CASSMGDEQYF
>TRBJ2-1|TRBV21-1|NA|NA
TGTGCCAGCAGCACGACTAGCGGGAGACGGCATAATGAGCAGTTCTTC
CASSTTSGRRHNEQFF
>TRBJ1-3|TRBV7-6|NA|NA
TGTGCCAGCAGCTCTAAGAGCTCTGGAAACACCATATATTTT
CASSSKSSGNTIYF
>TRBJ1-6|TRBV2|NA|NA
TGTGCCAGCAGTGGCCCCGTGACCGGGTCTTGGGCCCTCCACTTT
CASSGPVTGSWALHF
>TRBJ2-4|TRBV28|NA|TRBD2
TGTGCCAGTTATAGGGGCCTAGCGGGGGTAGGAGCCAAAAACATTCAGTACTTC
CASYRGLAGVGAKNIQYF
>TRBJ2-3|TRBV18|NA|TRBD2
TGTGCCAGCTCACTACTAGCGGGAGGCACAGATACGCAGTATTTT
CASSLLAGGTDTQYF
>TRBJ1-2|TRBV6-6|NA|TRBD1
TGTGCCAGCAGCCGGGACAGTAACTATGGCTACACCTTC
CASSRDSNYGYTF
>TRBJ1-5|TRBV12-3/TRBV12-4|NA|TRBD1
TGTGCCAGCAGTTTAGACAGGGGCCAGCCCCAGCATTTT
CASSLDRGQPQHF
>TRBJ2-1|TRBV12-3/TRBV12-4|NA|NA
TGTGCCAGCAGTTTCGGGTCCAACAATGAGCAGTTCTTC
CASSFGSNNEQFF